This is a list of T cell receptor beta chains from one sample in a study of blood T cell repertoires in COVID-19. Assay used: immunoSEQ multiplex PCR; TCRdb lists only in-frame clones, some missing. Found here are some 200,000 clones, about 83% of them singletons; the top ten hold roughly 1.3%. Sequencing was carried out using peripheral blood. The receptors originated from a woman aged 25 to 45 with COVID-19, enrolled during active disease. Both conserved end residues are part of each CDR3. D genes are given only for firm matches. A row's size may be missing; if present it is once, few, many or a size class.

>TRBD1|-|TRBJ1-2|TRBV4-3
CASSQDVGQGAGYGYTF
TGCGCCAGCAGCCAAGATGTGGGGCAGGGGGCAGGATATGGCTACACCTTC
>TRBD1|few|TRBJ1-2|TRBV5-1
CASSLATGKSYGYTF
TGCGCCAGCAGCTTGGCGACAGGGAAGAGCTATGGCTACACCTTC
>TRBD2|-|TRBJ2-1|TRBV28
CASSSGGLYNEQFF
TGTGCCAGCAGTTCGGGGGGGCTCTACAATGAGCAGTTCTTC
>TRBD1|-|TRBJ1-5|TRBV6-6
CASSSGTGGDQPQHF
TGTGCCAGCAGCTCCGGGACAGGGGGCGATCAGCCCCAGCATTTT
>-|many|TRBJ2-7|TRBV11-1
CASSSGIIGEQYF
TGTGCCAGCAGCTCCGGGATTATCGGGGAGCAGTACTTC
>-|few|TRBJ2-7|TRBV12-3/TRBV12-4
CASSRSAGEQYF
TGTGCCAGCAGCCGTAGCGCGGGGGAGCAGTACTTC
>TRBD1|once|TRBJ1-5|TRBV19
CASSYPGQGNGQPQHF
TGTGCCAGTAGTTACCCGGGACAGGGCAATGGCCAGCCCCAGCATTTT
>TRBD1|-|TRBJ1-2|TRBV3-1/TRBV3-2
CASSSGTGDHGYTF
TGTGCCAGCAGTTCCGGGACAGGGGATCATGGCTACACCTTC
>-|-|TRBJ2-5|TRBV2
CASSPQGGSKTQYF
TGTGCCAGCAGTCCCCAAGGCGGATCGAAGACCCAGTACTTC
>-|-|TRBJ2-3|TRBV7-2
CASSPSGQHHTQYF
TGTGCCAGCAGCCCCAGCGGGCAGCACCATACGCAGTATTTT
>TRBD1|few|TRBJ2-1|TRBV4-1
CASSQEGQGDNEQFF
TGCGCCAGCAGCCAAGAGGGACAGGGCGACAATGAGCAGTTCTTC
>-|-|TRBJ2-3|TRBV19
CASGTFQGTDTQYF
TGTGCCAGTGGGACATTTCAGGGCACAGATACGCAGTATTTT
>-|-|TRBJ1-1|TRBV19
CASSIPPNTEAFF
TGTGCCAGTAGTATTCCCCCAAACACTGAAGCTTTCTTT
>-|-|TRBJ1-1|TRBV6-1
CASSEAQGLNTEAFF
TGTGCCAGCAGTGAAGCGCAGGGTCTGAACACTGAAGCTTTCTTT
>TRBD1|-|TRBJ2-3|TRBV7-6
CASSWDRGTDTQYF
TGTGCCAGCAGCTGGGACAGGGGCACAGATACGCAGTATTTT
>-|-|TRBJ1-2|TRBV6-5
CASSGTGVVGYGYTF
TGTGCCAGCAGCGGGACGGGGGTGGTGGGCTATGGCTACACCTTC
>TRBD1|-|TRBJ2-7|TRBV6-2/TRBV6-3
CASRYDRGTYEQYF
TGTGCCAGCAGATACGACAGGGGGACCTACGAGCAGTACTTC